The 11 T cell receptor beta chains presented below share a single source sample, sequenced in a study of blood T cell repertoires in COVID-19. Method: immunoSEQ multiplex PCR; TCRdb's copy keeps in-frame clones and lacks some. The sample records roughly 200,000 clones, about four fifths being singletons. Sequencing was performed on peripheral blood. Receptors were obtained from a man between 65 and 80 years old with active or convalescent COVID-19.

The gene calls are TRBV10-3 and TRBJ2-5; 7 positions match TRBD1. The CDR3 extends over 12 amino acids. Looked up from germline, CDR1 is ENHRY and CDR2 is SYGVKD. The V gene end was trimmed by 6 bases and the J gene end by 4 bases; junction bases not matched to a gene: 2. In DNA form, the CDR3 reads TGTGCCATCAGAGACAGGGTAGAGACCCAGTACTTC. Protein product: CAIRDRVETQYF.

CDR3 region: CASSYLQGLAGAGETQYF. The CDR3 region has the DNA TGTGCCAGCAGTTACTTACAAGGACTAGCGGGGGCCGGGGAGACCCAGTACTTC. The chain couples TRBV6-2 or TRBV6-3 to TRBJ2-5; 13 positions agree with TRBD2. CDR1 MNHEY and CDR2 SVGEGT come from the germline V gene. CDR3 size: 18 residues. J gave up 5 bases and V 1 base, and 10 bases lay outside the gene matches.

V usage is TRBV4-2 and J usage is TRBJ2-1, with 11 positions matching TRBD2. Looked up from germline, CDR1 is LGHNA and CDR2 is YNFKEQ. The trim removed 3 bases at V and 7 bases at J, leaving 14 bases unmatched. There are 18 residues in the CDR3. The DNA of the CDR3 is TGTGCCAGCAGCCAGTCGACCTCAATAGCGGGGGGGCCAAATGAGCAGTTCTTC. This translates into CASSQSTSIAGGPNEQFF.

The CDR3: CASSLGRGETQYF. The CDR3 region has the DNA TGCGCCAGCAGCTTGGGGCGGGGTGAGACCCAGTACTTC. The gene calls are TRBV5-1 and TRBJ2-5; D possibly corresponds to TRBD2 (6 bases). CDR3 size: 13 residues. V lost 0 bases and J 5 bases, leaving 8 bases between the germline ends. Germline V gives CDR1 SGHRS, CDR2 YFSETQ.

This clone was seen a handful of times. The chain has TRBV10-2 and TRBJ1-1, with D uncertain. This CDR3 has 14 amino acids. Looked up from germline, CDR1 is WSHSY and CDR2 is SAAADI. V lost 8 bases to trimming and J lost 8 bases, with 21 bases between them. This chain's CDR3 is CASSSRRTEGEAFF. DNA for the CDR3: TGCGCCAGCTCATCGAGGAGGACCGAGGGCGAAGCTTTCTTT.

The rearrangement joins TRBV5-1 to TRBJ1-5, with D uncertain. Germline CDR1 is SGHRS and CDR2 is YFSETQ. Trimming removed 0 bases at V and 5 bases at J, with 12 bases between. This CDR3 has 15 amino acids. This CDR3 reads CASSLAPSGDQPQHF. In nucleotides, the CDR3 is TGCGCCAGCAGCTTGGCCCCCTCCGGGGATCAGCCCCAGCATTTT.

The chain uses TRBV3-1 (or the pseudogene TRBV3-2) and TRBJ2-7; tentatively, D is TRBD1 (6 bases). The CDR3 is 13 residues long. In germline, CDR1 is LGHDT, CDR2 YNNKEL (reference sequence). The ends were cut back, 1 base at V and 6 bases at J, with 10 bases in the middle. For the CDR3, the DNA is TGTGCCAGCAGCCAAGTCATCAGGGGCGAGCAGTACTTC. This gives the protein CASSQVIRGEQYF.

The rearrangement uses TRBV9 and TRBJ2-1; 8 nucleotides line up with TRBD2. The J segment lost 6 bases and the V segment lost 1 base, leaving 6 bases of the junction unmatched. The CDR3 is 15 residues long. Germline assignment: CDR1 SGDLS and CDR2 YYNGEE. In DNA form, the CDR3 reads TGTGCCAGCAGCGTACAAGCGGGAGTCGGCAATGAGCAGTTCTTC. Residues: CASSVQAGVGNEQFF.

DNA for the CDR3: TGCGCCAGCAGCTTGGAACAGACCTCTGGGGCCAACGTCCTGACTTTC. Its translation is CASSLEQTSGANVLTF. The V and J genes are TRBV5-1 and TRBJ2-6; D gene ambiguous. From germline, CDR1 is SGHRS and CDR2 YFSETQ. V shed 0 bases and J shed 0 bases, with 7 bases lying between them. This CDR3 is 16 amino acids long.

This rearrangement joins TRBV9 to TRBJ2-7; TRBD2 matches at 11 bases. The CDR3 contains 16 residues. Looked up from germline, CDR1 is SGDLS and CDR2 is YYNGEE. Trimming removed 2 bases from V and 2 bases from J; junction bases left unmatched: 6. DNA for the CDR3: TGTGCCAGCAGCGTCGGATTTAGCGGGAGGGCCTACGAGCAGTACTTC. Residues: CASSVGFSGRAYEQYF.

The rearrangement joins TRBV20-1 to TRBJ1-2; a possible D gene is TRBD1 (6 bases). The CDR3 has 13 amino acids. V was cut by 3 bases and J by 4 bases, with 12 bases left in between. Germline V gene data show CDR1 as DFQATT and CDR2 as SNEGSKA (reference sequence). The CDR3 region is CSASVGGTYGYTF. For the CDR3, the DNA is TGCAGTGCTAGTGTAGGGGGAACCTATGGCTACACCTTC.